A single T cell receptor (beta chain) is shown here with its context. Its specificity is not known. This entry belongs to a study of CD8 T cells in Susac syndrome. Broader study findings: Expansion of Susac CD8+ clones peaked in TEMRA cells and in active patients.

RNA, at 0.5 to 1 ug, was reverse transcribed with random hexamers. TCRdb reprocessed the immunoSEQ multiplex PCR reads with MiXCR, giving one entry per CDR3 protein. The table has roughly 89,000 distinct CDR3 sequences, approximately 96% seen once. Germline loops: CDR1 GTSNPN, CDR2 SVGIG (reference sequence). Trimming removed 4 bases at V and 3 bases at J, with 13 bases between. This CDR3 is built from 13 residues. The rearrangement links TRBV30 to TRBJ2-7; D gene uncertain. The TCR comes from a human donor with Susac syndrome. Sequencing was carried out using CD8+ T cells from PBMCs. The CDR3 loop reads CAWTKGILYEQYF. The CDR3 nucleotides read TGTGCCTGGACCAAAGGGATTCTCTACGAGCAGTACTTC.